Listed below are T cell receptor beta chains from one sample, sequenced in a study of shared clonotypes between healthy human individuals. Using immunoSEQ multiplex PCR, the repertoire was profiled, and TCRdb retains in-frame clones only, with some absent. The table records millions of clones, approximately 90% of them present only once. The material sequenced was naive CD4+ T cells sorted from blood. The receptors were sampled from a man aged 18 to 29 in good health. CDR3s include the opening cysteine and the closing phenylalanine or tryptophan. D genes are given only for firm matches. The size entry is marked missing in some rows and otherwise reads once, few, many or a size class.

>TRBJ1-4|NA|NA|TRBV10-3
CAISERGSNEKLFF
TGTGCCATCAGTGAGCGGGGGTCTAATGAAAAACTGTTTTTT
>TRBJ1-1|once|NA|TRBV6-6
CASSLRRGGTEAFF
TGTGCCAGCAGCCTACGCCGGGGGGGGACTGAAGCTTTCTTT
>TRBJ2-1|NA|NA|TRBV10-3
CAIRTGAPNEQFF
TGTGCCATCAGGACTGGGGCCCCCAATGAGCAGTTCTTC
>TRBJ1-6|NA|TRBD1|TRBV30
CAWDPGQGTTLHF
TGTGCCTGGGACCCGGGACAGGGGACGACCCTCCACTTT
>TRBJ1-1|once|NA|TRBV18
CASSPYYTEAFF
TGTGCCAGCTCACCCTATTACACTGAAGCTTTCTTT
>TRBJ1-1|few|NA|TRBV7-9
CASSLGASSNTEAFF
TGTGCCAGCAGCTTAGGTGCCAGCTCGAACACTGAAGCTTTCTTT
>TRBJ2-7|NA|NA|TRBV29-1
CSVGGVAYEQYF
TGCAGCGTTGGAGGGGTGGCCTACGAGCAGTACTTC
>TRBJ1-2|NA|NA|TRBV7-6
CASSPHPDTNYGYTF
TGTGCCAGCAGCCCCCACCCAGATACGAACTATGGCTACACCTTC
>TRBJ1-5|NA|NA|TRBV10-2
CASSESPADGRQPQHF
TGCGCCAGCAGTGAGTCGCCGGCGGACGGACGGCAGCCCCAGCATTTT
>TRBJ2-7|NA|NA|TRBV5-1
CASSLGSGSYEQYF
TGCGCCAGCAGCTTGGGGTCCGGCTCCTACGAGCAGTACTTC
>TRBJ2-5|NA|TRBD2|TRBV5-1
CASSFTSGTGETQYF
TGCGCCAGCAGCTTTACTAGCGGGACGGGGGAGACCCAGTACTTC
>TRBJ1-3|NA|NA|TRBV6-5
CASSYDLASGNTIYF
TGTGCCAGCAGTTACGATTTGGCCTCTGGAAACACCATATATTTT
>TRBJ1-6|NA|NA|TRBV5-1
CASSPTGSSYNSPLHF
TGCGCCAGCAGCCCAACGGGCAGCTCCTATAATTCACCCCTCCACTTT
>TRBJ1-4|once|NA|TRBV4-1
CASSQDHGGVEKLFF
TGCGCCAGCAGCCAAGATCATGGGGGGGTTGAAAAACTGTTTTTT
>TRBJ1-1|NA|NA|TRBV7-9
CASSPMTQSTEAFF
TGTGCCAGCAGCCCCATGACGCAGAGCACTGAAGCTTTCTTT
>TRBJ2-5|NA|NA|TRBV29-1
CSVEQGTLETQYF
TGCAGCGTTGAACAGGGGACTTTGGAGACCCAGTACTTC
>TRBJ2-7|NA|NA|TRBV30
CAWSVQSGYEQYF
TGTGCCTGGAGTGTACAGTCCGGCTACGAGCAGTACTTC
>TRBJ1-2|once|NA|TRBV6-1
CASSEDVIMDSTNYGYTF
TGTGCCAGCAGTGAGGACGTGATTATGGACTCCACTAACTATGGCTACACCTTC
>TRBJ1-5|NA|TRBD1|TRBV19
CASSSGQGSNQPQHF
TGTGCCAGTAGTAGTGGACAGGGAAGCAATCAGCCCCAGCATTTT
>TRBJ2-3|once|TRBD2|TRBV5-4
CASSLGGSGRATDTQYF
TGTGCCAGCAGCTTGGGGGGTAGCGGGAGGGCGACAGATACGCAGTATTTT
>TRBJ1-6|NA|TRBD1|TRBV30
CAWTAGTENSPLHF
TGTGCCTGGACAGCCGGGACAGAGAATTCACCCCTCCACTTT
>TRBJ1-1|NA|TRBD1|TRBV19
CASNRGQGAGRTEAFF
TGTGCCAGTAATAGGGGACAGGGGGCTGGAAGGACTGAAGCTTTCTTT
>TRBJ2-2|NA|TRBD1|TRBV11-2
CASSPGQPTGELFF
TGTGCCAGCAGCCCGGGACAGCCCACCGGGGAGCTGTTTTTT
>TRBJ2-3|NA|NA|TRBV7-2
CASSLGTTDTQYF
TGTGCCAGCAGCTTAGGAACCACAGATACGCAGTATTTT
>TRBJ1-1|NA|NA|TRBV7-9
CASSLYGTNTEAFF
TGTGCCAGCAGCTTATATGGGACGAACACTGAAGCTTTCTTT
>TRBJ2-7|NA|TRBD1|TRBV30
CACRPGRTGVGEQYF
TGTGCCTGTAGACCTGGCCGGACAGGGGTAGGCGAGCAGTACTTC
>TRBJ2-7|NA|TRBD1|TRBV5-1
CASSLEGQVGFSEQYF
TGCGCCAGCAGCTTGGAGGGACAGGTAGGTTTCTCCGAGCAGTACTTC
>TRBJ1-6|few|TRBD1|TRBV4-1
CASSLQLPTGGTYNSPLHF
TGCGCCAGCAGCCTCCAACTCCCGACAGGGGGGACCTATAATTCACCCCTCCACTTT
>TRBJ2-7|NA|TRBD1|TRBV5-1
CASSSGQGAYEQYF
TGCGCCAGCAGCTCAGGACAGGGGGCCTACGAGCAGTACTTC
>TRBJ1-2|NA|NA|TRBV18
CASSPGPVQTNYGYTF
TGTGCCAGCTCACCAGGACCCGTGCAAACTAACTATGGCTACACCTTC
>TRBJ2-5|NA|TRBD2|TRBV30
CAWSVRRTSGIEETQYF
TGTGCCTGGAGTGTACGAAGAACTAGCGGGATCGAAGAGACCCAGTACTTC
>TRBJ2-2|NA|TRBD2|TRBV5-1
CASSLGGANTGELFF
TGCGCCAGCAGCCTCGGGGGGGCCAACACCGGGGAGCTGTTTTTT
>TRBJ2-4|NA|TRBD1|TRBV5-6
CASSLQGPKNIQYF
TGTGCCAGCAGCTTACAGGGGCCCAAAAACATTCAGTACTTC
>TRBJ1-1|NA|NA|TRBV7-9
CASSSRAENTEAFF
TGTGCCAGCAGCTCAAGGGCAGAGAACACTGAAGCTTTCTTT
>TRBJ2-7|NA|TRBD1|TRBV5-4
CASSPGGQGDYSYEQYF
TGTGCCAGCAGCCCCGGGGGACAGGGGGACTATTCCTACGAGCAGTACTTC
>TRBJ1-5|NA|NA|TRBV18
CASSPSLNQPQHF
TGTGCCAGCTCACCATCTCTTAACCAGCCCCAGCATTTT
>TRBJ1-5|NA|NA|TRBV5-4
CASSWESAGPPYSNQPQHF
TGTGCCAGCAGCTGGGAGTCGGCCGGACCACCTTATAGCAATCAGCCCCAGCATTTT